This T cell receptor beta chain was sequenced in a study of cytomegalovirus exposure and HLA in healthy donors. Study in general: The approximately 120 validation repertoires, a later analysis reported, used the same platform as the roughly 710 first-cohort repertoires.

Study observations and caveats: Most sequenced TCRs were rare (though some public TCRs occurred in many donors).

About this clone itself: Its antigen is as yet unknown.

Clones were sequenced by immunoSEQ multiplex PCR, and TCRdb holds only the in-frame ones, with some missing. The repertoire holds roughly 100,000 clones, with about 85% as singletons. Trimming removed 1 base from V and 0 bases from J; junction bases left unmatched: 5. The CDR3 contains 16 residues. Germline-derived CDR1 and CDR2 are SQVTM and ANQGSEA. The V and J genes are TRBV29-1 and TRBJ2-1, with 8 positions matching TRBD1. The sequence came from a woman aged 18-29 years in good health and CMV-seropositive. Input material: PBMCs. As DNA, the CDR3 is TGCAGCGTTGAAGCCCCGGACAGGGTCTCCTACAATGAGCAGTTCTTC. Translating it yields CSVEAPDRVSYNEQFF.